This record concerns one TCR beta chain sequence. Its antigen is not identified. The data belong to a study of a mutant IDH1 vaccine in newly diagnosed glioma. As for the study in general: Vaccines were first given 4-6 weeks after radiotherapy alone, or with temozolomide cycles.

As to time point: week 35, safety follow-up. In every dose of vaccine, 300 ug of mutant IDH1 20-mer peptide was given alongside topical imiquimod. Assay used: immunoSEQ multiplex PCR; TCRdb lists only in-frame clones, some missing. Among around 40,000 clones listed, 85% to 90% were seen once. The V gene lost 2 bases and the J gene lost 4 bases, with 11 bases spanning the gap. Germline loops: CDR1 KGHSH, CDR2 LQKENI. This CDR3 has 14 residues. The gene calls are TRBV18 and TRBJ2-5; no reliable D call. The sample in question was PBMCs, obtained from a glioma patient whose treatment included an IDH1 peptide vaccine. This TCR derives from a man aged 35-49 years with glioma. The CDR3 protein is CASSPIKGPETQYF. The DNA of the CDR3 is TGTGCCAGCTCACCAATCAAGGGTCCAGAGACCCAGTACTTC.